These T cell receptor beta chains were read from a single sample in a study of graft-versus-host responses after intestinal transplantation. The assay was immunoSEQ multiplex PCR, and TCRdb's table has in-frame clones only and misses some. The repertoire holds roughly 110,000 clones, with around 90% as singletons. These TCRs' antigens remain unknown. The specimen comprised unstimulated CD4+ T cells sorted from spleen or lymph node cells, sampled before transplant. These receptors were collected from a human donor who was the organ donor for an intestinal transplant. Both conserved end residues are part of each CDR3. The D gene is left open where the match is weak. Rows may omit the clone size; those that give it use once, few, many or a size class.

. TRBJ1-1 . TRBV11-3 TGTGCCAGCAGCTCCCGGACGGGGAAGGTGGCTGAAGCTTTCTTT CASSSRTGKVAEAFF
TRBD1 TRBJ1-2 . TRBV11-2 TGTGCCAGCAGCTTAGGGGACAGGGGTGGCTACACCTTC CASSLGDRGGYTF
. TRBJ2-3 . TRBV5-6 TGTGCCAGCAGCTTGGCAACGGGGGATACGCAGTATTTT CASSLATGDTQYF
. TRBJ2-1 . TRBV7-2 TGTGCCAGCAGCTTAGTTAGGGGCGAGCAGTTCTTC CASSLVRGEQFF
TRBD1 TRBJ2-4 . TRBV7-9 TGTGCCAGCAGCCCCGGGACAGGGGTGGGCCCAGCCAAAAACATTCAGTACTTC CASSPGTGVGPAKNIQYF
. TRBJ2-7 . TRBV11-3 TGTGCCAGCAGCTTAGTTCCCCGCCCCCCGGACGAGCAGTACTTC CASSLVPRPPDEQYF
. TRBJ1-2 . TRBV19 TGTGCCAGTAGTTCCCTTGAGGGATCGGGCTACACCTTC CASSSLEGSGYTF
TRBD2 TRBJ2-3 . TRBV7-9 TGTGCCAGCAGCGGAGCGGGGACTAGCGGGGTCCGGGATACGCAGTATTTT CASSGAGTSGVRDTQYF
. TRBJ1-1 . TRBV2 TGTGCCAGCAGTGAAACCAAAGTCAGCACTGAAGCTTTCTTT CASSETKVSTEAFF
TRBD2 TRBJ2-7 . TRBV6-5 TGTGCCAGCAGTTACTCGTCTAGCGGGGGCTACGAGCAGTACTTC CASSYSSSGGYEQYF
. TRBJ2-1 . TRBV5-1 TGCGCCAGCAGCTTACAGGGAAGCTCCTACAATGAGCAGTTCTTC CASSLQGSSYNEQFF
TRBD1 TRBJ2-1 . TRBV2 TGTGCCAGCAGTGAGGCCCTGCCGGGACAGGTATTCGATGAGCAGTTCTTC CASSEALPGQVFDEQFF
TRBD2 TRBJ2-1 . TRBV5-1 TGCGCCAGCAGCTTGTCTAGCGGGGTTTACAATGAGCAGTTCTTC CASSLSSGVYNEQFF
. TRBJ1-1 once TRBV11-2 TGTGCCAGCAGCTTAGGGACCGGGACTGAAGCTTTCTTT CASSLGTGTEAFF
. TRBJ1-2 . TRBV19 TGTGCCAGTATTTCGGACCGCTCTAACTATGGCTACACCTTC CASISDRSNYGYTF
. TRBJ1-2 . TRBV30 TGTGCCTGGAGGGACGAGGGTGCGCGTGGCTACACCTTC CAWRDEGARGYTF
. TRBJ2-5 . TRBV7-7 TGTGCCAGCAGCTTCGGGATCCAAGAGACCCAGTACTTC CASSFGIQETQYF
TRBD2 TRBJ2-3 . TRBV6-1 TGTGCCAGCAGGGGGGGACTAGGGACAGATACGCAGTATTTT CASRGGLGTDTQYF
TRBD2 TRBJ2-3 . TRBV5-1 TGCGCCAGCAGCCTAGGACTAGCCCCAGATACGCAGTATTTT CASSLGLAPDTQYF
. TRBJ2-7 . TRBV6-6 TGTGCCAGCAGTTTAGGAGGGCGTGAGCAGTACTTC CASSLGGREQYF
TRBD2 TRBJ2-5 . TRBV13 TGTGCCAGCAGCTTAGGGGGGCGGGAGAGGGAGGAGACCCAGTACTTC CASSLGGREREETQYF
. TRBJ2-3 . TRBV5-1 TGCGCCAGCAGACTCACAGATACGCAGTATTTT CASRLTDTQYF
. TRBJ1-6 once TRBV27 TGTGCCAGCAGTTCTCGTCTCAATTCACCCCTCCACTTT CASSSRLNSPLHF
. TRBJ1-5 . TRBV28 TGTGCCAGCAGTTTCCCTCCAGGGTATAGCAATCAGCCCCAGCATTTT CASSFPPGYSNQPQHF
. TRBJ2-7 . TRBV6-5 TGTGCCAGCAGGCCTACTAGCCTAGACGAGCAGTACTTC CASRPTSLDEQYF